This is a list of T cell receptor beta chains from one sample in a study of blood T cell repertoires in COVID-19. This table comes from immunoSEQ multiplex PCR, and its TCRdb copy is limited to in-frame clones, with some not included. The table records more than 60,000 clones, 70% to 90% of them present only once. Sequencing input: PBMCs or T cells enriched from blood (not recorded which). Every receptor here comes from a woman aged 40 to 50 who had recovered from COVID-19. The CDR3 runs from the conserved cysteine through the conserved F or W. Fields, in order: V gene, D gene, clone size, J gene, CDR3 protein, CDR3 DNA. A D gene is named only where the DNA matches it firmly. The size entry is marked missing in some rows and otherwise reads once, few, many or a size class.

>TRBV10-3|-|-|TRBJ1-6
CAISETLNSPLHF
TGTGCCATCAGTGAGACTCTTAATTCACCCCTCCACTTT
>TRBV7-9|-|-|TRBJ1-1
CASSGRDIEAFF
TGTGCCAGCAGCGGCCGGGACATAGAGGCTTTCTTT
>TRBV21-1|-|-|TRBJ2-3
CASSKVLVYILATDTQYF
TGTGCCAGCAGCAAAGTTCTAGTTTATATTTTGGCCACAGATACGCAGTATTTT
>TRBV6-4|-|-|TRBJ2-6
CASSEYTGANVLTF
TGTGCCAGCAGTGAATATACTGGGGCCAACGTCCTGACTTTC
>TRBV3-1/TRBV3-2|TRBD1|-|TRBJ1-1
CASSPNRGRSTEAFF
TGTGCCAGCAGCCCGAACAGGGGACGGAGCACTGAAGCTTTCTTT
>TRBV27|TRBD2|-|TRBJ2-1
CASSLQPLLAGGSYNEQFF
TGTGCCAGCAGTCTCCAACCCTTACTAGCGGGGGGCTCCTACAATGAGCAGTTCTTC
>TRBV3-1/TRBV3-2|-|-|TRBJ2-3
CASSHRGGTDTQYF
TGTGCCAGCAGCCACAGGGGCGGTACAGATACGCAGTATTTT
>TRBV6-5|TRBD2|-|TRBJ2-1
CASIYQGGVYNEQFF
TGTGCCAGCATTTATCAGGGAGGGGTATACAATGAGCAGTTCTTC
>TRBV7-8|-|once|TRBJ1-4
CASSLGLTGLNEKLFF
TGTGCCAGCAGCTTAGGACTGACAGGCCTCAATGAAAAACTGTTTTTT
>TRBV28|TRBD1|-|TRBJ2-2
CASIRGQYGELFF
TGTGCCAGCATAAGGGGGCAATACGGGGAGCTGTTTTTT
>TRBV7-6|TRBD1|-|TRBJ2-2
CASSSTFLGTGDIGELFF
TGTGCCAGCAGCTCTACTTTTCTAGGGACAGGGGATATCGGGGAGCTGTTTTTT
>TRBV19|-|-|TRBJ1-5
CASSPGQGSQPQHF
TGTGCCAGTAGTCCCGGGCAGGGAAGTCAGCCCCAGCATTTT